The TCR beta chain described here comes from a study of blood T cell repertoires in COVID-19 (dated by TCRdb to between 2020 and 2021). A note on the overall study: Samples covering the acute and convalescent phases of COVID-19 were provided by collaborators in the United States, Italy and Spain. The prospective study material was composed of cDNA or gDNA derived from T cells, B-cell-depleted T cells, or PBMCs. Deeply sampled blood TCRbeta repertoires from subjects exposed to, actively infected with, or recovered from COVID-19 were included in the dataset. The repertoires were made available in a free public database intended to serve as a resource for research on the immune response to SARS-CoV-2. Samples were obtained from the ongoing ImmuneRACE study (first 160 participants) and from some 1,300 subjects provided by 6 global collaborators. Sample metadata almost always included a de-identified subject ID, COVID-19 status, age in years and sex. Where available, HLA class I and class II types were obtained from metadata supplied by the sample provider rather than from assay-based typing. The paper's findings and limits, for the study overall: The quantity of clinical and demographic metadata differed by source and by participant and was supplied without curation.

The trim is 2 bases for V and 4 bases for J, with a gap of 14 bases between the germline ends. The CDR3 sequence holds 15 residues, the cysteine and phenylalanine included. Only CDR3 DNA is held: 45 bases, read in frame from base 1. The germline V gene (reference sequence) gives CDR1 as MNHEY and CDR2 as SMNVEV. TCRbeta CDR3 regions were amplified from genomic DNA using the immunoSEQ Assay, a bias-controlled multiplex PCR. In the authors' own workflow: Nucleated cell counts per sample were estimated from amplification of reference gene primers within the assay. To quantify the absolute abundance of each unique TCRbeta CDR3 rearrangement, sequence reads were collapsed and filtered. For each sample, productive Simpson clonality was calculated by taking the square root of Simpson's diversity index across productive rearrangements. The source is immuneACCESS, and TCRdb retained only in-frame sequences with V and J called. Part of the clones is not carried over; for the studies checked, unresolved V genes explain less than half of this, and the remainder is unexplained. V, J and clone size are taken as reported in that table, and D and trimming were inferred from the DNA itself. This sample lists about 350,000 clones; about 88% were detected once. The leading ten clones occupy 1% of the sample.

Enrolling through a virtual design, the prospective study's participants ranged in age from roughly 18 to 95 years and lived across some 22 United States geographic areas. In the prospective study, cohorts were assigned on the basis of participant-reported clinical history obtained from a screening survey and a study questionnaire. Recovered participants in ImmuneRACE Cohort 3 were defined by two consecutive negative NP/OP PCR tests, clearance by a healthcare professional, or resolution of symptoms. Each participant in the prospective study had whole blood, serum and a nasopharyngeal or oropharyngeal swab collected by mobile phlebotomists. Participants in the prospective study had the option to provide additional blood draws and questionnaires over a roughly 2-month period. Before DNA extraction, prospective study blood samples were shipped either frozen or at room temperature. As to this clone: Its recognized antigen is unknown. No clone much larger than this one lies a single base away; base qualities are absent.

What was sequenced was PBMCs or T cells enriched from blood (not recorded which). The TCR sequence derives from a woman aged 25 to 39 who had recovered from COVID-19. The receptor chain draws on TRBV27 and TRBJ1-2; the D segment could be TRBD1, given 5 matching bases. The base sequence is TGTGCCAGCAGTTTAGCCCGGAGGGGTCTCTATGGCTACACCTTC. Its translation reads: CASSLARRGLYGYTF.